The 23 T cell receptor beta chains below were found in one sample sequenced in a study of radiotherapy plus CTLA-4 blockade in lung cancer. TCRdb's copy holds only in-frame clones and misses some; the assay was immunoSEQ multiplex PCR. The sample carries 120,000 or so clones, roughly 74% recorded once. The sample consisted of peripheral blood, taken from a patient treated with radiotherapy plus ipilimumab. These receptors originate from a human donor with non-small cell lung cancer who had a partial response to radiotherapy plus ipilimumab.

This rearrangement joins TRBV6-1 to TRBJ1-1; 7 bases line up with TRBD1. The CDR3 has 14 amino acids. Germline trimming cut 5 bases from V and 2 bases from J; bases unmatched to any gene: 5. Germline CDR1 and CDR2: MNHNS and SASEGT. The CDR3 region is CASSITGDNTEAFF. The DNA for the CDR3 is TGTGCCAGCAGTATTACAGGGGACAACACTGAAGCTTTCTTT.

The chain joins TRBV10-3 to TRBJ2-1; the D is unclear. The CDR3 has 15 amino acids. CDR1 is ENHRY, CDR2 SYGVKD, per germline. V was pared by 0 bases and J by 6 bases, with 12 bases between. This CDR3 reads CAISESELPSNEQFF. The CDR3 DNA sequence: TGTGCCATCAGTGAGTCGGAGCTGCCGAGCAATGAGCAGTTCTTC.

CDR3 nucleotide sequence: TGTGCCAGCAGTTTACCAGTGTTCCGGGCCCAGCATTTT. Amino acid sequence: CASSLPVFRAQHF. V is TRBV28 and J is TRBJ1-5; D uncertain. Trimming took 2 bases from V and 11 from J, leaving 13 bases between them. The CDR3 has 13 amino acids. Per the germline V gene, CDR1 is MDHEN and CDR2 is SYDVKM.

Comments on this clone: In the same sample, other DNA sequences code for this CDR3. The chain carries TRBV5-1 and TRBJ2-5; a weak D match, TRBD1 (6 bases). The germline V gene encodes CDR1 SGHRS and CDR2 YFSETQ. This CDR3 is built from 14 residues. V was trimmed by 2 bases and J by 5 bases, leaving 13 bases between them. CDR3 sequence: CASSLVGQGETQYF. The CDR3 coding sequence is TGCGCCAGCAGCTTAGTTGGGCAGGGGGAGACCCAGTACTTC.

The chain recombines TRBV2 with TRBJ1-5; TRBD1 might be the D (6 bases). This CDR3 contains 14 residues. Germline values: CDR1 SNHLY, CDR2 FYNNEI. Trimming left V 7 bases short and J 2 bases short, with 12 bases between. The CDR3 here is CASKKGDGNQPQHF. In DNA, the CDR3 is TGTGCCAGCAAGAAGGGGGATGGCAATCAGCCCCAGCATTTT.

CDR3 nucleotides: TGTGCCAGCACCTTCTTGGGACAGGGGGACGGGAACAATGAGCAGTTCTTC. It translates to CASTFLGQGDGNNEQFF. The chain recombines TRBV13 with TRBJ2-1; 11 nucleotides match TRBD1. Germline V gene sequence: CDR1 PRHDT, CDR2 FYEKMQ (reference sequence). V was clipped by 7 bases and J by 5 bases; unmatched bases: 13. This CDR3 is 17 amino acids long.

The CDR3 sequence: CASSTTGLNYGYTF. CDR3 coding DNA: TGTGCCAGCAGCACGACAGGATTGAACTATGGCTACACCTTC. J is TRBJ1-2 and V is TRBV9, with D maybe TRBD1 (6 bases). Between the trimmed V and J ends, which lost 4 bases and 2 bases, there was a span of 12 bases. The length of the CDR3 is 14 residues. Germline-derived CDR1 and CDR2 are SGDLS and YYNGEE. The full variable domain, completed using reference TRBV9 and TRBJ1-2, is DSGVTQTPKHLITATGQRVTLRCSPRSGDLSVYWYQQSLDQGLQFLIQYYNGEERAKGNILERFSAQQFPDLHSELNLSSLELGDSALYFCASSTTGLNYGYTFGSGTRLTVV.

V gene TRBV19 combines with J gene TRBJ1-4; 7 nucleotides match TRBD1. This CDR3 comprises 16 residues. The V gene's germline CDR1 is LNHDA and CDR2 SQIVND (reference sequence). Losses at the gene ends were 2 bases for V and 5 bases for J; bases not matched to a gene: 8. The CDR3 DNA sequence: TGTGCCAGTAGTATACGGCTCAGGGGGGCGAATGAAAAACTGTTTTTT. Amino acids: CASSIRLRGANEKLFF.

The rearrangement joins TRBV5-3 to TRBJ1-6, with D hard to call. TRBV5-3 counts as an open reading frame of uncertain function. Deletions cut 3 bases from V and 2 bases from J, with 12 bases between. This CDR3 is built from 16 residues. CDR3 loop: CARSSWLTPYNSPLHF. The CDR3 region has the DNA TGTGCCAGAAGCTCCTGGTTGACACCCTATAATTCACCCCTCCACTTT.

This chain uses TRBV6-4 with TRBJ2-5, with D possibly being TRBD2 (5 bases). Trimming pared 6 bases from V and 4 bases from J, leaving 12 bases between. Germline V gene data show CDR1 as MRHNA and CDR2 as SNTAGT. This CDR3 has 13 amino acids. This CDR3 is CASSAGLLETQYF. CDR3 bases: TGTGCCAGCAGCGCGGGTTTGCTAGAGACCCAGTACTTC.

The gene calls are TRBV6-6 and TRBJ1-2; 7 positions match TRBD1. The J segment lost 5 bases and the V segment lost 1 base, leaving 4 bases of the junction unmatched. The CDR3 spans 14 residues. Looked up from germline, CDR1 is MNHNY and CDR2 is SVGAGI (reference sequence). CDR3 residues: CASSYFGQDYGYTF. The CDR3 DNA reads TGTGCCAGCAGTTACTTTGGACAGGATTATGGCTACACCTTC.

In the case of this clone: The same CDR3 is also encoded by other DNA sequences in this sample. The chain employs TRBV14 and TRBJ1-1; D ambiguous. Trimming took off 4 bases at V and 0 bases at J, with 6 bases between the two ends. The CDR3 is made up of 13 amino acids. Germline assignment: CDR1 SGHDN and CDR2 FVKESK. CDR3 bases: TGTGCCAGCAGCCCCGGGGTGAACACTGAAGCTTTCTTT. It yields the protein CASSPGVNTEAFF.

CDR3 protein: CASSFLLAGGPYEQYF. The DNA for the CDR3 is TGTGCCAGCAGTTTTCTTTTAGCGGGAGGGCCCTACGAGCAGTACTTC. V gene TRBV27 combines with J gene TRBJ2-7; 11 bases map to TRBD2. Germline V gene data show CDR1 as MNHEY and CDR2 as SMNVEV (reference sequence). The ends lost 3 bases at V and 2 bases at J; junction bases unmatched: 6. CDR3 size: 16 residues.

The V and J genes are TRBV5-1 and TRBJ2-7; 9 positions agree with TRBD1. After removal of 4 bases from V and 2 bases from J, the junction contained 7 bases not matched to a gene. This CDR3 spans 15 amino acids. The germline gives CDR1 SGHRS, CDR2 YFSETQ. The CDR3 DNA is TGCGCCAGCAGCAGCGGACAGGGGCACACCTACGAGCAGTACTTC. Translating it yields CASSSGQGHTYEQYF.

In DNA form, the CDR3 reads TGTGCCAGTCAAATTGGGGCGTCGGGCACTGAAGCTTTCTTT. Translating gives CASQIGASGTEAFF. The chain uses TRBV25-1 and TRBJ1-1; D may be TRBD1 (5 bases). The CDR3 consists of 14 residues. Germline CDR1 reads MGHDK; CDR2 reads SYGVNS. V lost 9 bases and J 4 bases, leaving 18 bases between the germline ends.

The chain combines TRBV27 with TRBJ1-1; D is unclear. The V end was cut by 10 bases, the J end by 7 bases, with 10 bases between. Germline CDR1 is MNHEY and CDR2 is SMNVEV (reference sequence). This CDR3 comprises 10 residues. DNA for the CDR3: TGTGCCATCGCACTGCATGAAGCTTTCTTT. Translation: CAIALHEAFF.

The CDR3 protein is CASSGRTGALGTEAFF. The CDR3 DNA is TGTGCCAGTAGTGGACGGACAGGGGCCCTAGGTACTGAAGCTTTCTTT. The chain recombines TRBV19 with TRBJ1-1, with TRBD1 matching over 9 bases. CDR3 length equals 16 residues. Trimming cost V 5 bases and J 5 bases; bases outside gene matches: 12. Germline V gene lookup returns CDR1 LNHDA and CDR2 SQIVND (reference sequence).

In this sample, this clone turned up once. This sequence joins TRBV30 and TRBJ2-2; 11 bases fit TRBD2. There are 18 residues in the CDR3. Looked up from germline, CDR1 is GTSNPN and CDR2 is SVGIG (reference sequence). After removal of 5 bases from V and 1 base from J, the junction contained 12 bases not matched to a gene. CDR3: CAWDRTSGSPLNTGELFF. The CDR3 DNA reads TGTGCCTGGGATCGAACTAGCGGGAGCCCATTGAACACCGGGGAGCTGTTTTTT.

The chain is built from TRBV28 and TRBJ1-3; 7 bases map to TRBD1. There are 17 residues in the CDR3. Germline-derived CDR1 and CDR2 are MDHEN and SYDVKM. With 7 bases clipped from V and 2 bases from J, the junction kept 14 bases outside the gene matches. CDR3 residues: CASKLPPGQAAGNTIYF. CDR3 in DNA: TGTGCCAGCAAACTCCCCCCCGGACAGGCGGCTGGAAACACCATATATTTT. The variable domain in full, completed from reference TRBV28 and TRBJ1-3, reads DVKVTQSSRYLVKRTGEKVFLECVQDMDHENMFWYRQDPGLGLRLIYFSYDVKMKEKGDIPEGYSVSREKKERFSLILESASTNQTSMYLCASKLPPGQAAGNTIYFGEGSWLTVV.

This clone has a handful of counts. The rearrangement links TRBV30 to TRBJ2-7, with TRBD2 matching 8 bases. Looked up from germline, CDR1 is GTSNPN and CDR2 is SVGIG (reference sequence). The V gene end was trimmed by 3 bases and the J gene end by 1 base; junction bases not matched to a gene: 8. The CDR3 runs to 15 residues. CDR3 loop: CAWSSGLGPSYEQYV. The CDR3 DNA sequence: TGTGCCTGGAGCTCGGGACTAGGGCCTTCCTACGAGCAGTACGTC.

V is TRBV5-1 and J is TRBJ1-2; D call uncertain. V was pared by 3 bases and J by 6 bases, with 18 bases between. The V gene's germline CDR1 is SGHRS and CDR2 YFSETQ. The CDR3 is 15 amino acids. CDR3 sequence reads: CASSYRGTRGDGYTF. CDR3 coding DNA: TGCGCCAGCAGCTACCGGGGTACTCGGGGTGATGGCTACACCTTC.

The chain recombines TRBV6-5 with TRBJ2-1; TRBD2 matches at 8 bases. The CDR3 is 14 residues long. Germline V lookup: CDR1 MNHEY, CDR2 SVGAGI. V trimming: 6 bases; J trimming: 8 bases; junction bases outside the gene matches: 9. The DNA for the CDR3 is TGTGCCAGCAGGAAAGCGGGAGTGAGCGATGAGCAGTTCTTC. Residues: CASRKAGVSDEQFF.

The sample holds one count of this clone. This rearrangement joins TRBV11-2 to TRBJ2-7, with D unresolved. V was clipped by 4 bases and J by 2 bases, with 12 bases between them. Germline V gene data show CDR1 as SGHAT and CDR2 as FQNNGV. This CDR3 is 14 amino acids long. CDR3 nucleotides: TGTGCCAGCAGCTCACGAGACATTCCCTACGAGCAGTACGTC. Translating gives CASSSRDIPYEQYV.